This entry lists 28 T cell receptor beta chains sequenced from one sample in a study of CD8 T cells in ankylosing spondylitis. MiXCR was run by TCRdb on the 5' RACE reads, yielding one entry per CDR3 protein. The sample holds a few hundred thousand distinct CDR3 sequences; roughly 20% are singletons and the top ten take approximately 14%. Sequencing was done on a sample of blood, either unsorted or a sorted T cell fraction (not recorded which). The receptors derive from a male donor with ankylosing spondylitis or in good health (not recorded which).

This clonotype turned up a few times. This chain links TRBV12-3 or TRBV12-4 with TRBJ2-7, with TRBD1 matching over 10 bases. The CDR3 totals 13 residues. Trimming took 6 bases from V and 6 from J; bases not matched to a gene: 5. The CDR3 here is CASSWTGGGEQYF. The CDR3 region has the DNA TGTGCCAGCAGCTGGACAGGGGGGGGCGAGCAGTACTTC.

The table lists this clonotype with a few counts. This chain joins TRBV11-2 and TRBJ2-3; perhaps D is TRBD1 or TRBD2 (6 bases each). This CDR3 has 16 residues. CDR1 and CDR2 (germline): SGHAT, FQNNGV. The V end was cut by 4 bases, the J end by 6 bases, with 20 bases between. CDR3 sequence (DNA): TGTGCCAGCAGCTCTGGGCGGTCCCTGGGGGGCGATACGCAGTATTTT. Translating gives CASSSGRSLGGDTQYF.

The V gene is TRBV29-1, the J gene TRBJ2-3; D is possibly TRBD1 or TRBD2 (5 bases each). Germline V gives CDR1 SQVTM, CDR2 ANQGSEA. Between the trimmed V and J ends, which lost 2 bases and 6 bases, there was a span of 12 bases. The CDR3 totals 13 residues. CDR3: CSVETEGQDTQYF. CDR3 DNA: TGCAGCGTTGAAACAGAGGGGCAGGATACGCAGTATTTT.

Here the CDR3 DNA reads TGTGCCAGCAGCTCGGGAGCCATTTACACCGGGGAGCTGTTTTTT. This gives the protein CASSSGAIYTGELFF. The chain employs TRBV5-5 and TRBJ2-2; maybe TRBD2 (6 bases). The CDR3 runs to 15 residues. Per germline, CDR1 SGHKS and CDR2 YYEKEE (reference sequence). V shed 3 bases and J shed 3 bases, with 12 bases lying between them.

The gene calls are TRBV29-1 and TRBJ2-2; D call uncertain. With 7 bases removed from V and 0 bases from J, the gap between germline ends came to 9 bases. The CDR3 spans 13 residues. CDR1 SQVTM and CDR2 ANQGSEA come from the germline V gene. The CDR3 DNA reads TGCAGCGCATACAACTCGAACACCGGGGAGCTGTTTTTT. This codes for CSAYNSNTGELFF.

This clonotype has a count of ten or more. The CDR3 loop is CASSYDRGLTEAFF. The CDR3 DNA is TGTGCCAGCAGTTACGACAGGGGGCTTACTGAAGCTTTCTTT. This chain links TRBV12-3 or TRBV12-4 with TRBJ1-1, with 10 bases fitting TRBD1. Trimming removed 4 bases from V and 5 bases from J; junction bases left unmatched: 4. The CDR3 sequence is 14 residues long.

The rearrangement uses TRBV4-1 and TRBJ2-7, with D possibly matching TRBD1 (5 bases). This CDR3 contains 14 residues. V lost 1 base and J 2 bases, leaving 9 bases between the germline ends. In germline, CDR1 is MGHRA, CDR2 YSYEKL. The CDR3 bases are TGCGCCAGCAGCCAAGGGCAACAGGCCTACGAGCAGTACTTC. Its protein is CASSQGQQAYEQYF.

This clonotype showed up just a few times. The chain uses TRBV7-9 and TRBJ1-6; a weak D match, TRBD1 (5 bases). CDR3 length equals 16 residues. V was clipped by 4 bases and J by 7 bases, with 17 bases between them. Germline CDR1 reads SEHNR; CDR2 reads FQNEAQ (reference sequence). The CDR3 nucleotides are TGTGCCAGCAGCTCCTTGTTGCAGGGCGGAAATTCACCCCTCCACTTT. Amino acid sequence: CASSSLLQGGNSPLHF.

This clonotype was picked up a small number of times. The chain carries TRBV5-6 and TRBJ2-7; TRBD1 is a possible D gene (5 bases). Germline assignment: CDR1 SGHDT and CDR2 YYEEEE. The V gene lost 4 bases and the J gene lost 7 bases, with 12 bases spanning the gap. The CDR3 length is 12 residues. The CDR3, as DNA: TGTGCCAGCAGCCCTGGGGCACAAGAGCAGTACTTC. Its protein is CASSPGAQEQYF.

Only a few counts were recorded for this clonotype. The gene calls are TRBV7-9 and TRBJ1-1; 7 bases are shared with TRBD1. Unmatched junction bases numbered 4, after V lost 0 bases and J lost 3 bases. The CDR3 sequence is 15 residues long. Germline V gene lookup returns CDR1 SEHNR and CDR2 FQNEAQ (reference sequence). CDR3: CASSLARDRDTEAFF. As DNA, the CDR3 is TGTGCCAGCAGCTTAGCGCGCGACAGGGACACTGAAGCTTTCTTT.

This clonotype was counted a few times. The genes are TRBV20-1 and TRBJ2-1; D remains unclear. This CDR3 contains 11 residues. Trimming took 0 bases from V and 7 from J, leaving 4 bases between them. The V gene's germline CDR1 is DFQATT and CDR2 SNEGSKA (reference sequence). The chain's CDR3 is CSARDQNEQFF. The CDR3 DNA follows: TGCAGTGCTAGAGATCAGAATGAGCAGTTCTTC.

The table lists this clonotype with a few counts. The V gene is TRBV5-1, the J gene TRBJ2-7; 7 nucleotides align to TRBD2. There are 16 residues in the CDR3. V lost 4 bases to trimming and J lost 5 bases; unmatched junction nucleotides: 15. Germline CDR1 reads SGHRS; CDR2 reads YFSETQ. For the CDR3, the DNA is TGCGCCAGCAGCCCCTATTGGGGCGGGGGTTTCAACGAGCAGTACTTC. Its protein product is CASSPYWGGGFNEQYF. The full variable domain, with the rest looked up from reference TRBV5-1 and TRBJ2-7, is KAGVTQTPRYLIKTRGQQVTLSCSPISGHRSVSWYQQTPGQGLQFLFEYFSETQRNKGNFPGRFSGRQFSNSRSEMNVSTLELGDSALYLCASSPYWGGGFNEQYFGPGTRLTVT.

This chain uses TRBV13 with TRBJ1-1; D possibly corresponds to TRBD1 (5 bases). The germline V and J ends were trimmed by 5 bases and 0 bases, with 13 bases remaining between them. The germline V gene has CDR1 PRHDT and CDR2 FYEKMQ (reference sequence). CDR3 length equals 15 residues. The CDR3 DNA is TGTGCCAGCAGCAGCAGGGACGGGTTGAACACTGAAGCTTTCTTT. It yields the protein CASSSRDGLNTEAFF.

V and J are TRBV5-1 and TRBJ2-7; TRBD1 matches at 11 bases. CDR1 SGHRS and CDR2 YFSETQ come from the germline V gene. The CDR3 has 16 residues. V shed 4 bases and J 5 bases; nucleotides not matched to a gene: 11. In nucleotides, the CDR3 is TGCGCCAGCAGCCATCAACGGACAGGGGGCCCCGACGAGCAGTACTTC. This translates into CASSHQRTGGPDEQYF.

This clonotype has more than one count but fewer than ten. The CDR3 sequence is CASDQANTGELFF. The CDR3 region has the DNA TGTGCCAGCGACCAGGCGAACACCGGGGAGCTGTTTTTT. This chain connects TRBV12-3 or TRBV12-4 to TRBJ2-2; no reliable D call. V was cut by 8 bases and J by 0 bases, with 7 bases left in between. CDR3 length: 13 amino acids.

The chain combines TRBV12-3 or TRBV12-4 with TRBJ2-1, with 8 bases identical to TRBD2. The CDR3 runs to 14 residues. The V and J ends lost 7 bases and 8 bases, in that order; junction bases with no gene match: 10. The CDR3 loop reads CASNPGLGYDEQFF. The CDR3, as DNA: TGTGCCAGCAACCCGGGACTAGGTTACGATGAGCAGTTCTTC.

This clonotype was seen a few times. The chain's CDR3 is CASSLSGPLTDTQYF. CDR3 bases: TGTGCCAGCAGCTTGTCGGGGCCATTGACAGATACGCAGTATTTT. J is TRBJ2-3 and V is TRBV5-5; possibly TRBD1 or TRBD2 for D (5 bases each). V dropped 1 base and J dropped 3 bases, with 12 bases sitting between them. Germline CDR1 and CDR2: SGHKS and YYEKEE (reference sequence). The CDR3 runs to 15 residues.

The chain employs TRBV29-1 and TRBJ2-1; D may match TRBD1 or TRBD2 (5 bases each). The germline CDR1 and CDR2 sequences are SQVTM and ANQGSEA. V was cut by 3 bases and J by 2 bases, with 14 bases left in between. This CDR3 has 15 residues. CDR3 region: CSVEFRGSAYNEQFF. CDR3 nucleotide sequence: TGCAGCGTTGAGTTTCGGGGCAGCGCCTACAATGAGCAGTTCTTC.

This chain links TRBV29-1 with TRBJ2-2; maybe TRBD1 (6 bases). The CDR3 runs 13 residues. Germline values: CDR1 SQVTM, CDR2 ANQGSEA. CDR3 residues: CSFMGANTGELFF. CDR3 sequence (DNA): TGCAGTTTCATGGGGGCCAACACCGGGGAGCTGTTTTTT.

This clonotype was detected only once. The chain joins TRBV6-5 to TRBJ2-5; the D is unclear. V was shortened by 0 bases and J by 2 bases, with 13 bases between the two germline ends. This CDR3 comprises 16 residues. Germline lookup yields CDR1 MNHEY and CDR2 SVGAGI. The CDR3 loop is CASSYSSLALQETQYF. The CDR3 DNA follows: TGTGCCAGCAGTTACTCGAGTTTGGCTCTACAAGAGACCCAGTACTTC.

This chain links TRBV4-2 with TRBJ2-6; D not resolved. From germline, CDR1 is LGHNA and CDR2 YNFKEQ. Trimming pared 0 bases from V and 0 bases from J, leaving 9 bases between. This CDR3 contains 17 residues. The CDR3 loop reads CASSQDLASSGANVLTF. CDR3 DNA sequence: TGTGCCAGCAGCCAAGATCTGGCGAGCTCTGGGGCCAACGTCCTGACTTTC.

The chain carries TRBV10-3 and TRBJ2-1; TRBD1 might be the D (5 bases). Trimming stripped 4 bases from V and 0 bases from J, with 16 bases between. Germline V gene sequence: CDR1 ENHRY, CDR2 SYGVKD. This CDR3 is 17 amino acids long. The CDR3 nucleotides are TGTGCCATCAGTGCACCTAACAGGCGAAGCTCCTACAATGAGCAGTTCTTC. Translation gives CAISAPNRRSSYNEQFF.

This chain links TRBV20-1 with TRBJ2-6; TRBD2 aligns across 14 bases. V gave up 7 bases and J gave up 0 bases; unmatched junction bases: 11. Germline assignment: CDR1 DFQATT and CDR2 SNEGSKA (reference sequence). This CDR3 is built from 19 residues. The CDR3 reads CSEGTGTSGGRSGANVLTF. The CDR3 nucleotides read TGCAGTGAGGGAACAGGGACTAGCGGGGGCCGCTCTGGGGCCAACGTCCTGACTTTC.

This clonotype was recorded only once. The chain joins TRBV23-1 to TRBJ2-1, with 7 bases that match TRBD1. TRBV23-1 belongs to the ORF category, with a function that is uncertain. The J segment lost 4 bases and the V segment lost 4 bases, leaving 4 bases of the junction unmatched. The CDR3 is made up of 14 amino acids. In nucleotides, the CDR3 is TGCGCCAGCAGTCTAGGGACAGAGTACAATGAGCAGTTCTTC. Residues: CASSLGTEYNEQFF.

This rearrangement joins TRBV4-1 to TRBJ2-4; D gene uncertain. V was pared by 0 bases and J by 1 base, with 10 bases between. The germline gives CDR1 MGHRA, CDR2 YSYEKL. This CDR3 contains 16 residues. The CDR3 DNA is TGCGCCAGCAGCCAAGAGCCTGGAGTGGCCAAAAACATTCAGTACTTC. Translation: CASSQEPGVAKNIQYF.

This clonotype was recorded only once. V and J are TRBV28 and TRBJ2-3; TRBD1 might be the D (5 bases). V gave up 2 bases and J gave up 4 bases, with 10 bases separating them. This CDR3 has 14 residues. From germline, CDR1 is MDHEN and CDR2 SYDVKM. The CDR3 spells CASSLRGQADTQYF. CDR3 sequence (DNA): TGTGCCAGCAGTTTAAGGGGCCAAGCAGATACGCAGTATTTT.

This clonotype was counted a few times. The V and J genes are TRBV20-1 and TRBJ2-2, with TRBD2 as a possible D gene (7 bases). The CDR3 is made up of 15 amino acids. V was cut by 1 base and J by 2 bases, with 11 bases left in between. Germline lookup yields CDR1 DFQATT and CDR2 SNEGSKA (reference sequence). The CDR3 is CSARGEGGNTGELFF. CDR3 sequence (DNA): TGCAGTGCTAGAGGGGAGGGGGGAAACACCGGGGAGCTGTTTTTT.

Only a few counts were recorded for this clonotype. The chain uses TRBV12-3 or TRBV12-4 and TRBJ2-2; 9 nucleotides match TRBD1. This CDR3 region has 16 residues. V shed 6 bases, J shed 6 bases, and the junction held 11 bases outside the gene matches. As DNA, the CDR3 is TGTGCCAGCAGACTAGGGACAGGGTACTTCGCCGGGGAGCTGTTTTTT. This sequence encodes CASRLGTGYFAGELFF.